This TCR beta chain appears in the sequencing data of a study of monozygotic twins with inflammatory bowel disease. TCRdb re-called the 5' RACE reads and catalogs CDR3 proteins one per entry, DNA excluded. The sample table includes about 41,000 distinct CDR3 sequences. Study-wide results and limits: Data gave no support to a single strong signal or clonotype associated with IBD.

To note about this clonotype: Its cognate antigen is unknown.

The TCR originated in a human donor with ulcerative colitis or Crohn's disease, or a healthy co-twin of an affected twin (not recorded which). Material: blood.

CDR3 amino acids: CASSPTGAGSYNEQFF. The chain is built from TRBV28 and TRBJ2-1; TCRdb selects TRBD1, and the lack of DNA leaves this call unchecked. The CDR3 loop spans 16 amino acids. In germline, CDR1 is MDHEN, CDR2 SYDVKM.